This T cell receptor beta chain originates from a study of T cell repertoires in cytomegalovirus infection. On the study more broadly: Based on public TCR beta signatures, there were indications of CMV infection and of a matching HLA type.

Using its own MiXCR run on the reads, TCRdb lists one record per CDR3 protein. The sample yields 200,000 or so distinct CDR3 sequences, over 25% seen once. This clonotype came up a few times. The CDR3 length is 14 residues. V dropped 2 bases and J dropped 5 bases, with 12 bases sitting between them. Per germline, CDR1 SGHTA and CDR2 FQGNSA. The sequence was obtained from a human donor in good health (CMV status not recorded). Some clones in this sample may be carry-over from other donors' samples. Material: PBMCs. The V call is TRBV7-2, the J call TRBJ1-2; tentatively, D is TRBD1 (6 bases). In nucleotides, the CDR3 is TGTGCCAGCAGCTTAAGGGGGACAACGTATGGCTACACCTTC. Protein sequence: CASSLRGTTYGYTF.